This TCR beta chain appears in the sequencing data of a study of shared clonotypes between healthy human individuals. Study-level results: Clonotype sharing among donors, it was expected, would be affected by sequencing depth. Of the naive CD4 clonotypes, around 4.7% were shared across a handful of donors.

In the case of this clone: Its antigen is currently unknown.

Using immunoSEQ multiplex PCR, the repertoire was profiled, and TCRdb retains in-frame clones only, with some absent. The sample gives 950,000 to 1,100,000 clones, around 78% of which show up once; 0.5% to 0.65% is in the top ten. Sequencing used memory CD4+ T cells from PBMCs. The sample's subset: CD45RA-negative fraction. This clonotype was sampled from a young man in good health. Some clones in this sample may be carry-over from other donors' samples.

CDR3 coding DNA: TGTGCCAGCAGGGGTGTTTATGGCTACACCTTC. It is translated as CASRGVYGYTF. The V and J genes are TRBV6-5 and TRBJ1-2, with D hard to call. The CDR3 has 11 residues. Looked up from germline, CDR1 is MNHEY and CDR2 is SVGAGI. V was clipped by 6 bases and J by 5 bases, with 7 bases between them.